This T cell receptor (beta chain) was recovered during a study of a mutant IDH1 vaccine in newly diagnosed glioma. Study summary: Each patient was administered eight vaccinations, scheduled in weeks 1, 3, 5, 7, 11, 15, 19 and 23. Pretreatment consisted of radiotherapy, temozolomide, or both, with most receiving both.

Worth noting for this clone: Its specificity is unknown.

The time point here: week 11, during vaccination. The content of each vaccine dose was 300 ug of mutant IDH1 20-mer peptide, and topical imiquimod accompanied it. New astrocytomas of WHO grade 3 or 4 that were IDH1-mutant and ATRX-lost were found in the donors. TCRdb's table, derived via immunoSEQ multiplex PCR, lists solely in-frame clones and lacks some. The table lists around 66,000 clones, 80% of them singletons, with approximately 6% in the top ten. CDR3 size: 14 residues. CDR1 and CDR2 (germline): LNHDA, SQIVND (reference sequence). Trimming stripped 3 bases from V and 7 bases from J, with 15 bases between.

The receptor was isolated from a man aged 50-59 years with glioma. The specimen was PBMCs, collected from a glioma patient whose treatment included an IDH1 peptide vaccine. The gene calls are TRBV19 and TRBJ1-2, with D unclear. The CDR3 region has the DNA TGTGCCAGTAGTATCAGGCCCGTTCTTCTTGGCTACACCTTC. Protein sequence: CASSIRPVLLGYTF.